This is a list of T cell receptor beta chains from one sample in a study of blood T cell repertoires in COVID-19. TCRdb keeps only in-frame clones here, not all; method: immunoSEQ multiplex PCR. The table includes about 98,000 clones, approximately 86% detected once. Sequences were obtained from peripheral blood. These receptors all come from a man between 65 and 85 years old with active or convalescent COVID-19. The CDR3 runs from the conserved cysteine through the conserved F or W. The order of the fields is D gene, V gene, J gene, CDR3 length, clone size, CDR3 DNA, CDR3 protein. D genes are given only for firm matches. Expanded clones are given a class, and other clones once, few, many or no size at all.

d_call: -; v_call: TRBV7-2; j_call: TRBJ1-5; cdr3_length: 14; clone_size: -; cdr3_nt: TGTGCCAGCAGCTTCCACAGGGAGAATCAGCCCCAGCATTTT; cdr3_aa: CASSFHRENQPQHF
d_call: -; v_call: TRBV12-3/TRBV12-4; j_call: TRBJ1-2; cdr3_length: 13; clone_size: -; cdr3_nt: TGTGCCAGCAGACTGACAGCTCCCTATGGCTACACCTTC; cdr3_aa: CASRLTAPYGYTF
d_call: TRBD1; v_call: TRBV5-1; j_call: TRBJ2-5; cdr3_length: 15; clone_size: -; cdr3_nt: TGCGCCAGCAGCATAGGACAGGGGATTAGGGAGACCCAGTACTTC; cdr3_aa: CASSIGQGIRETQYF
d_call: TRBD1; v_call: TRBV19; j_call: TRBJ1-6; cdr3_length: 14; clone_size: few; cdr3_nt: TGTGCCAGTAGTGTGACAGGGGCTAATTCACCCCTCCACTTT; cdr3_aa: CASSVTGANSPLHF
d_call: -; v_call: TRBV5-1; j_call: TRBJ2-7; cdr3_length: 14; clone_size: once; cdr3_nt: TGCGCCAGCAGCGGAGGGGACAGCTCCTACGAGCAGTACTTC; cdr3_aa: CASSGGDSSYEQYF
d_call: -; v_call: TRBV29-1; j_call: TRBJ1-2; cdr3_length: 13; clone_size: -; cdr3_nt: TGCAGCGTTTTAGGCGGGGACTATTATGGCTACACCTTC; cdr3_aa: CSVLGGDYYGYTF
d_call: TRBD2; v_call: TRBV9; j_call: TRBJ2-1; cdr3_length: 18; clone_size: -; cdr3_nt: TGTGCCAGCAGCGTAGGGCTAGCGGGGGTACCCTCCTACAATGAGCAGTTCTTC; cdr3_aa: CASSVGLAGVPSYNEQFF
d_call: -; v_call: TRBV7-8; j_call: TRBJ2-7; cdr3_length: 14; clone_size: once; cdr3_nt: TGTGCCAGCAGCTTAGGAACAGGGTTAACCGAGCAGTACTTC; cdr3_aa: CASSLGTGLTEQYF
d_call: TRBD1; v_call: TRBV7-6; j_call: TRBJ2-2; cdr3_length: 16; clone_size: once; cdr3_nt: TGTGCCAGCAGCAGGACAGGTACTCCGAACACCGGGGAGCTGTTTTTT; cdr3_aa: CASSRTGTPNTGELFF
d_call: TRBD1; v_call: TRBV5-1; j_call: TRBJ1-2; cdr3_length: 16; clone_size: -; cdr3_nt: TGCGCCAGCAGCTCTGCCGGGACAGGGTCCCGTTCGGGCTACACCTTC; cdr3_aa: CASSSAGTGSRSGYTF
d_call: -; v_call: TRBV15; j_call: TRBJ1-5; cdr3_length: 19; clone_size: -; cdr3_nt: TGTGCCACCAGCGATCTGAGGGGGATAACTGGGTATAGCAATCAGCCCCAGCATTTT; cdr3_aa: CATSDLRGITGYSNQPQHF
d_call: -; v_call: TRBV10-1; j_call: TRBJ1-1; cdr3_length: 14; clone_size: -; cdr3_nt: TGCGCCAGCAGTGCGGGACACATGAACACTGAAGCTTTCTTT; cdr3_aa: CASSAGHMNTEAFF
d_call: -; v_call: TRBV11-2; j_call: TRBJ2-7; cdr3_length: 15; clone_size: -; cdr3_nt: TGTGCCAGCAGCTCCCCTCGCAGGGGCTGGCACGAGCAGTACTTC; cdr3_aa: CASSSPRRGWHEQYF
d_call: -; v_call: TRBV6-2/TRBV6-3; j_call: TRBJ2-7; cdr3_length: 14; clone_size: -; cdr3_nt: TGTGCCAGCAGTTACTCTAGCCATACCTACGAGCAGTACTTC; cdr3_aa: CASSYSSHTYEQYF
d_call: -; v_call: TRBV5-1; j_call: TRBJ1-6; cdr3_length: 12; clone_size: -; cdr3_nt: TGCGCCCCCTTAAGGGGCGACTCACCCCTCCACTTT; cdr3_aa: CAPLRGDSPLHF
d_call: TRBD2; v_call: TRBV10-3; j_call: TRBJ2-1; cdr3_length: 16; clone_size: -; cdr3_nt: TGTGCCATCATGGCCCTTACTAGCGGGGTACACAATGAGCAGTTCTTC; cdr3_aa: CAIMALTSGVHNEQFF
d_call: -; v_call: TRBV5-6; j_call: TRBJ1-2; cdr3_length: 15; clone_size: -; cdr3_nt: TGTGCCAGCAGCTTGGCAGTTCCAGGGTATCAAGGCTACACCTTC; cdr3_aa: CASSLAVPGYQGYTF
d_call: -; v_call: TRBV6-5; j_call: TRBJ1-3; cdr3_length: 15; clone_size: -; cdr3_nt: TGTGCCAGCAGTTACTCCGGGGGTCCTGGAAACACCATATATTTT; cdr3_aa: CASSYSGGPGNTIYF
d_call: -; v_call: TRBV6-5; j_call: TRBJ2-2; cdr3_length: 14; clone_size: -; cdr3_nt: TGTGCGAGCAGGGGAACAGGAAACACCGGGGAGCTGTTTTTT; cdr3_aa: CASRGTGNTGELFF
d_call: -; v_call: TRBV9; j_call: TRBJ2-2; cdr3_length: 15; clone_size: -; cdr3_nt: TGTGCCAGCAGCCCCCGCGGGACGAACACCGGGGAGCTGTTTTTT; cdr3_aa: CASSPRGTNTGELFF
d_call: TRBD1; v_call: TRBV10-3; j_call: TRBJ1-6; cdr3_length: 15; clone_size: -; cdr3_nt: TGTGCCTCCAGGGGGACAGGGTCTAATAATTCACCCCTCCACTTT; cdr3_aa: CASRGTGSNNSPLHF
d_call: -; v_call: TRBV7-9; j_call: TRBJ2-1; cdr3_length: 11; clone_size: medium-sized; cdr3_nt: TGTGCCAGCAGCCCCGCGGTCGAGCAGTTCTTC; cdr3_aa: CASSPAVEQFF
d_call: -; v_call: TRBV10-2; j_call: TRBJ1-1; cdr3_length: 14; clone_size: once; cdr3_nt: TGCGCCAGCAGTGTAGGAGGGGCAGGGACTGAAGCTTTCTTT; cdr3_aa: CASSVGGAGTEAFF
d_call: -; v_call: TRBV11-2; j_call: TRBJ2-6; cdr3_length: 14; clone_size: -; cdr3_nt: TGTGCCAGCAGCCCCAACTCTGGGGCCAACGTCCTGACTTTC; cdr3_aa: CASSPNSGANVLTF
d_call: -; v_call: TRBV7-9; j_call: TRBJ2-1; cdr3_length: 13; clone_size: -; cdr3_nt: TGTGCCAGCAGCTTACCCAGCTACAATGAGCAGTTCTTC; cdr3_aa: CASSLPSYNEQFF
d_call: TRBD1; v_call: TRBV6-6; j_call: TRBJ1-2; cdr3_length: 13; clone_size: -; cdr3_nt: TGTGCCAGCAGTTACCAATGGACAGGAGGCTACACCTTC; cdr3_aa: CASSYQWTGGYTF